This T cell receptor (beta chain) was captured in a study of T cells after yellow fever vaccination. The overall study: Libraries from low-cell-number fractions were prepared with the SMART-Seq v4 Ultra Low Input RNA kit. Findings and caveats of the study: Contamination of FACS-sorted repertoires by abundant clonotypes from the bulk population could occur. Subsequent booster samples again held most clones from primary vaccination (96% CD4, 85% to 90% CD8). Faster peaking, at day 5 versus 15, marked a secondary response that was weaker.

The CDR3 extends over 15 amino acids. CDR1 and CDR2 (germline): DFQATT, SNEGSKA (reference sequence). Each CDR3 protein gets one entry after TCRdb re-called the 5' RACE reads with MiXCR. Found here are 250,000 or so distinct CDR3 sequences, roughly 3.7% of them singletons; the top ten hold roughly a fifth. This clonotype has a count of ten or more. The antigen is not known. The junction departs from the called germline gene at one end, perhaps through a read error. The receptor comes from a man aged 18 to 30 who received the YFV17D yellow fever vaccine. The sample here was PBMCs, taken 15 days after the yellow fever booster vaccination. J is TRBJ1-4 and V is TRBV20-1; the D gene is possibly TRBD1 (6 bases). The CDR3 DNA reads TGCAGTGCCAGAGGGGACATTGCAACTAATGAAAAACTGTTTTTT. This gives the protein CSARGDIATNEKLFF.